This is a list of T cell receptor beta chains from one sample in a study of T-cell reconstitution after alpha-beta-depleted transplantation in children. MiXCR was run by TCRdb on the PCR reads, yielding one entry per CDR3 protein. The table records about 410,000 distinct CDR3 sequences, around 21% of them present only once. The sequencing used PBMCs from the stem cell graft donor, collected from the stem cell graft. The receptors come from a human donor who donated a stem cell graft to a child with acute myeloid leukemia. Each CDR3 is given with its conserved first and last residue. D genes are given only for firm matches. Clone size appears in some rows only: once, few, many, or a class for an expanded clone.

>TRBD2|NA|TRBV5-1|TRBJ2-1
TGCGCCAGCAGCCCCGGACTAGCGCAGTACAATGAGCAGTTCTTC
CASSPGLAQYNEQFF
>TRBD1|NA|TRBV6-1|TRBJ2-5
TGTGCCAGCAGCCGCTCCTCAGGGGGTAGTCGCCAAGAGACCCAGTACTTC
CASSRSSGGSRQETQYF
>TRBD2|few|TRBV20-1|TRBJ2-5
TGCAGTGCTAGAGGTCTAGCGGGATTTCAAGAGACCCAGTACTTC
CSARGLAGFQETQYF
>TRBD2|NA|TRBV6-5|TRBJ2-3
TGTGCCAGCAGTTACTTCACACCGGGACTAGCGGGATTCACAGATACGCAGTATTTT
CASSYFTPGLAGFTDTQYF
>TRBD2|NA|TRBV7-2|TRBJ2-7
TGTGCCAGCAGCTTAGCGCGGGAGGCCTACGAGCAGTACTTC
CASSLAREAYEQYF
>TRBD1|many|TRBV29-1|TRBJ2-7
TGCAGCGGAACGGGACAGGGGGCCCACGAGCAGTACTTC
CSGTGQGAHEQYF
>NA|NA|TRBV29-1|TRBJ2-7
TGCAGCGTTGAAGGGCAGAACTCCTACGAGCAGTACTTC
CSVEGQNSYEQYF
>TRBD2|NA|TRBV12-3/TRBV12-4|TRBJ2-1
TGTGCCAGCAGCCCCTGGACTAGCGGGAGGTTAGAGATGTCCTACAATGAGCAGTTCTTC
CASSPWTSGRLEMSYNEQFF
>NA|many|TRBV6-1|TRBJ2-7
TGTGCCAGCAGGCCCCCTCTAGTTTCCAACGAGCAGTACTTC
CASRPPLVSNEQYF
>TRBD2|many|TRBV5-1|TRBJ2-1
TGCGCCAGCAGCTTGACTAGCGGGAAGGCGAATGAGCAGTTCTTC
CASSLTSGKANEQFF
>TRBD1|few|TRBV29-1|TRBJ2-2
TGCAGCGGTACAGGGGAGAACGGGGAGCTGTTTTTT
CSGTGENGELFF